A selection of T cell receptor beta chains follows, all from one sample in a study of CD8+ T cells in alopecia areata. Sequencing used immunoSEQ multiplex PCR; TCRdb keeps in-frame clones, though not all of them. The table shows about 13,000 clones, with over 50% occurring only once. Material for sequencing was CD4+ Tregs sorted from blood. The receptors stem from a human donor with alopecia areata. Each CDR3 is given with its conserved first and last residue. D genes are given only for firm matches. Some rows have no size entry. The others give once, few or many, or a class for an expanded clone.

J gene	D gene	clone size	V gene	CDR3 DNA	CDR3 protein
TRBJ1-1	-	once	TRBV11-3	TGTGCCAGCAGCCGAGGACAGAGGTGGGTCACTGAAGCTTTCTTT	CASSRGQRWVTEAFF
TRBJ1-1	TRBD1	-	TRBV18	TGTGCCAGCTCATCCACAGGGGCGATGAACACTGAAGCTTTCTTT	CASSSTGAMNTEAFF
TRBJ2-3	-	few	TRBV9	TGTGCCAGCAGCGTAGACGAGTTGGTAGGGGCGCAGTATTTT	CASSVDELVGAQYF
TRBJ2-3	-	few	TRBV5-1	TGCGCCAGCAGCTCACCGGGGTCCTCTAGCACAGATACGCAGTATTTT	CASSSPGSSSTDTQYF
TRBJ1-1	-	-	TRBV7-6	TGTGCCAGCAGCCGAATGAACACTGAAGCTTTCTTT	CASSRMNTEAFF
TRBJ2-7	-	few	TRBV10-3	TGTGCCACCAGTGGATTGGGTGGCGAGCAGTACTTC	CATSGLGGEQYF
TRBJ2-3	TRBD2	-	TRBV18	TGTGCCAGCTCATGGACTAGCGGGGTTCAGTTGGATACGCAGTATTTT	CASSWTSGVQLDTQYF
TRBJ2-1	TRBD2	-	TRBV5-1	TGCGCCAGCAGCCCCACACGACTAGCGGGAGCGAATGAGCAGTTCTTC	CASSPTRLAGANEQFF
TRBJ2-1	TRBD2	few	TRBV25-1	TGTGCCAGCAGTGCGCTAGCGGGGACGTTAATCAATGAGCAGTTCTTC	CASSALAGTLINEQFF
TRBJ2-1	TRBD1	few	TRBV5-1	TGCGCCAGCAGCCCACTGGACGGGACAGGGGGCAATGAGCAGTTCTTC	CASSPLDGTGGNEQFF
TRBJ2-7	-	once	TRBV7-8	TGTGCCAGCAGCTTTGACCTCGGGGTCGAGCAGTACTTC	CASSFDLGVEQYF
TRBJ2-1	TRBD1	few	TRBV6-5	TGTGCCAGCTGGGGGACAGGGGCATACAATGAGCAGTTCTTC	CASWGTGAYNEQFF
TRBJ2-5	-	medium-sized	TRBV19	TGTGCCAGTAGCAGAAGGCAGGCCAGGGGGACCCAGTACTTC	CASSRRQARGTQYF